Presented here are 30 T cell receptor beta chains from one specimen sequenced in a study of Ad26.COV2.S vaccination and SARS-CoV-2 variants (dated by TCRdb to the early 2020s). Receptor libraries were prepared by the immunoSEQ multiplex PCR assay. TCRdb obtained this table from immuneACCESS and retained in-frame rearrangements with V and J assigned. These tables miss some clones; where compared with another copy, unresolved V genes account for less than half of the shortfall, and the remainder is unexplained. Counted in this sample were 400,000 to 500,000 clones; nearly 90% of them appeared once. 2% to 3% of the sample lies in the top ten. Interpreted using the paper, the treatment or condition label stands for: around 19 received Ad26.COV2.S at low or high dose, single or two shots; a few received placebo; per-sample allocation not given. For vaccine and placebo recipients, repertoires were sequenced using samples collected on day 63 after the first injection.

Sequenced here: peripheral blood, sampled in a trial of Ad26.COV2.S vaccine versus placebo. The receptors come from a person aged 18-60 years who received the Ad26.COV2.S COVID-19 vaccine or a placebo.

The V call is TRBV6-5, the J call TRBJ2-2, with TRBD1 matching 9 bases. Germline loops: CDR1 MNHEY, CDR2 SVGAGI. The ends lost 7 bases at V and 5 bases at J; junction bases unmatched: 5. This CDR3 has 14 amino acids. The CDR3 bases are TGTGCCAGCACGGTGACAGGGGGGACCGGGGAGCTGTTTTTT. Protein: CASTVTGGTGELFF.

CDR3 DNA: TGTGCCAGCAGCTTAAACCTAAATTCACCCCTCCACTTT. Its translation is CASSLNLNSPLHF. The V gene is TRBV7-2, the J gene TRBJ1-6; D ambiguous. This CDR3 has 13 residues. The germline V gene encodes CDR1 SGHTA and CDR2 FQGNSA. The germline V and J ends were trimmed by 2 bases and 7 bases, with 6 bases remaining between them.

The CDR3 sequence is CASSDNGALATNEKLFF. The CDR3 DNA reads TGTGCCAGCAGTGATAATGGGGCCCTGGCAACTAATGAAAAACTGTTTTTT. The V and J genes are TRBV25-1 and TRBJ1-4, with a weak D call TRBD1 (5 bases). Trimming left V 3 bases short and J 0 bases short, with 14 bases between. The CDR3 contains 17 residues. Germline-derived CDR1 and CDR2 are MGHDK and SYGVNS.

This chain connects TRBV5-1 to TRBJ2-1; unclear D gene. CDR3 length equals 16 residues. Germline values: CDR1 SGHRS, CDR2 YFSETQ. The V end lost 4 bases, the J end lost 0 bases, and 14 bases lay between the germline ends. The chain's CDR3 is CASSPTPTDSYNEQFF. For the CDR3, the DNA is TGCGCCAGCAGCCCCACTCCTACTGACTCCTACAATGAGCAGTTCTTC.

The rearrangement uses TRBV6-5 and TRBJ1-5, with D unclear. Between the trimmed V and J ends, which lost 2 bases and 3 bases, there was a span of 11 bases. The germline gives CDR1 MNHEY, CDR2 SVGAGI. The CDR3 covers 15 residues. Written as DNA, the CDR3 is TGTGCCAGCAGTTACCGGCGGGTAGACAATCAGCCCCAGCATTTT. As protein: CASSYRRVDNQPQHF.

V is TRBV5-1 and J is TRBJ2-3; 11 nucleotides line up with TRBD2. Germline CDR1 is SGHRS and CDR2 is YFSETQ. J lost 0 bases, V lost 0 bases, and 6 bases had no gene match. The CDR3 consists of 18 residues. The CDR3 DNA reads as TGCGCCAGCAGCTTGGGCACTAGCGGGGGACCTAGCACAGATACGCAGTATTTT. It encodes CASSLGTSGGPSTDTQYF.

The chain uses TRBV19 and TRBJ1-2; D is unresolved. The CDR3 contains 15 residues. Germline lookup yields CDR1 LNHDA and CDR2 SQIVND (reference sequence). V dropped 5 bases and J dropped 1 base, with 14 bases sitting between them. This CDR3 reads CASSYREVFNYGYTF. The DNA of the CDR3 is TGTGCCAGTAGTTACCGGGAGGTGTTTAACTATGGCTACACCTTC.

The chain has TRBV9 and TRBJ1-4, with D unclear. This CDR3 contains 12 residues. CDR1 is SGDLS, CDR2 YYNGEE, per germline. V lost 7 bases and J 4 bases, leaving 8 bases between the germline ends. CDR3 bases: TGTGCCAGCGGACGACTTAATGAAAAACTGTTTTTT. Translation gives CASGRLNEKLFF. The variable domain in full, completed from reference TRBV9 and TRBJ1-4, reads DSGVTQTPKHLITATGQRVTLRCSPRSGDLSVYWYQQSLDQGLQFLIQYYNGEERAKGNILERFSAQQFPDLHSELNLSSLELGDSALYFCASGRLNEKLFFGSGTQLSVL.

The CDR3 DNA is TGTGCCATCAGTGAGTACAGGGGAGGACGGACTGAAGCTTTCTTT. It yields the protein CAISEYRGGRTEAFF. This rearrangement joins TRBV10-3 to TRBJ1-1; 7 bases are a match to TRBD1. The J segment lost 5 bases and the V segment lost 1 base, leaving 7 bases of the junction unmatched. This CDR3 spans 15 amino acids. CDR1 ENHRY and CDR2 SYGVKD come from the germline V gene.

The chain links TRBV6-4 to TRBJ1-1, with D perhaps matching TRBD1 (5 bases). This CDR3 has 14 amino acids. Germline lookup yields CDR1 MRHNA and CDR2 SNTAGT. Trimming left V 6 bases short and J 5 bases short, with 16 bases between. The CDR3 protein is CASRGHPEWTEAFF. CDR3 nucleotides: TGTGCCAGCAGAGGACACCCTGAGTGGACTGAAGCTTTCTTT.

This chain uses TRBV15 with TRBJ2-1; the D gene could be TRBD1 or TRBD2 (5 bases each). The CDR3 runs 16 residues. V lost 1 base and J 0 bases, leaving 10 bases between the germline ends. Germline assignment: CDR1 LNHNV and CDR2 YYDKDF (reference sequence). The CDR3 bases are TGTGCCACCAGCAGAGCGTGGGGGATCTCCTACAATGAGCAGTTCTTC. Translation: CATSRAWGISYNEQFF.

V is TRBV28 and J is TRBJ2-5, with D possibly TRBD1 on 5 matching bases. The V gene lost 2 bases and the J gene lost 5 bases, with 15 bases spanning the gap. The germline gives CDR1 MDHEN, CDR2 SYDVKM. The CDR3 has 15 residues. This CDR3 reads CASSLQGGNRETQYF. CDR3 in DNA: TGTGCCAGCAGTTTACAGGGCGGTAATAGGGAGACCCAGTACTTC.

The chain joins TRBV27 to TRBJ1-3; 7 bases fit TRBD1. Looked up from germline, CDR1 is MNHEY and CDR2 is SMNVEV (reference sequence). This CDR3 is 15 amino acids long. The J segment lost 8 bases and the V segment lost 2 bases, leaving 9 bases of the junction unmatched. Here the CDR3 reads CASSLLGQVQDTIYF. The CDR3 nucleotides are TGTGCCAGCAGTTTACTCGGACAGGTTCAAGACACCATATATTTT.

The rearrangement uses TRBV9 and TRBJ2-5; D possibly corresponds to TRBD2 (6 bases). The length of the CDR3 is 18 residues. The germline V and J ends were trimmed by 0 bases and 5 bases, with 23 bases remaining between them. Germline V CDR1 and CDR2: SGDLS, YYNGEE. The CDR3 here is CASSVGRSGGGKDETQYF. CDR3 in DNA: TGTGCCAGCAGCGTAGGGCGTAGCGGCGGCGGGAAGGACGAGACCCAGTACTTC.

This chain joins TRBV19 and TRBJ2-2; D gene uncertain. The V gene lost 2 bases and the J gene lost 3 bases, with 10 bases spanning the gap. CDR1 and CDR2 (germline): LNHDA, SQIVND (reference sequence). The CDR3 contains 15 residues. The CDR3 coding sequence is TGTGCCAGTAGTATAAGATTGGCGGACACCGGGGAGCTGTTTTTT. Its translation: CASSIRLADTGELFF.

The chain links TRBV28 to TRBJ1-2; 8 bases map to TRBD1. Germline V gene data show CDR1 as MDHEN and CDR2 as SYDVKM. V was pared by 5 bases and J by 5 bases, with 4 bases of the junction left unmatched. This CDR3 spans 13 amino acids. CDR3 nucleotide sequence: TGTGCCAGCAGTCCGGGACAGGTGTATGGCTACACCTTC. This codes for CASSPGQVYGYTF.

The genes are TRBV28 and TRBJ1-5; tentative D call: TRBD1 (6 bases). The V and J ends lost 2 bases and 6 bases respectively, with 17 bases between them. The CDR3 is made up of 16 amino acids. The germline V gene encodes CDR1 MDHEN and CDR2 SYDVKM. CDR3 bases: TGTGCCAGCAGTTTACTGAACCAGGGGTTTGGTCAGCCCCAGCATTTT. It specifies CASSLLNQGFGQPQHF. Drawing the rest from reference TRBV28 and TRBJ1-5, the complete variable domain is DVKVTQSSRYLVKRTGEKVFLECVQDMDHENMFWYRQDPGLGLRLIYFSYDVKMKEKGDIPEGYSVSREKKERFSLILESASTNQTSMYLCASSLLNQGFGQPQHFGDGTRLSIL.

The rearrangement uses TRBV28 and TRBJ2-7; possibly TRBD1 or TRBD2 for D (5 bases each). The CDR3 totals 16 residues. The V gene's germline CDR1 is MDHEN and CDR2 SYDVKM. Trimming pared 2 bases from V and 0 bases from J, leaving 14 bases between. CDR3 protein: CASSLAYGDVSYEQYF. The CDR3 DNA sequence: TGTGCCAGCAGTTTAGCGTACGGGGACGTCTCCTACGAGCAGTACTTC.

J is TRBJ2-1 and V is TRBV7-3; unclear D gene. This CDR3 has 12 residues. Germline CDR1 is SGHTA and CDR2 is FQGTGA. Between the trimmed V and J ends, which lost 5 bases and 9 bases, there was a span of 11 bases. In DNA form, the CDR3 reads TGTGCCAGCAGCCCGAGCCAAGGTGAGCAGTTCTTC. Translated: CASSPSQGEQFF.

The V call is TRBV5-1, the J call TRBJ1-2; unclear D gene. Between the trimmed V and J ends, which lost 0 bases and 6 bases, there was a span of 12 bases. CDR3 length: 14 residues. Germline CDR1 and CDR2: SGHRS and YFSETQ. CDR3 loop: CASSLVAGTDGYTF. CDR3 nucleotide sequence: TGCGCCAGCAGCTTGGTTGCGGGAACCGATGGCTACACCTTC.

J is TRBJ1-4 and V is TRBV4-3; TRBD1 is a possible D gene (5 bases). CDR1 and CDR2 (germline): LGHNA, YSLEER. The V gene lost 1 base and the J gene lost 7 bases, with 16 bases spanning the gap. This CDR3 is 16 amino acids long. The CDR3 DNA follows: TGCGCCAGCAGCCAAGGGAAGGACCAGGGTGGTGAAAAACTGTTTTTT. It is translated as CASSQGKDQGGEKLFF.

This sequence joins TRBV7-2 and TRBJ1-4; no definite D call. The V and J ends lost 1 base and 7 bases respectively, with 19 bases between them. Germline-derived CDR1 and CDR2 are SGHTA and FQGNSA. This CDR3 contains 17 residues. DNA for the CDR3: TGTGCCAGCAGCTTAGGACCTGCAGGTCTTGTAGGTGAAAAACTGTTTTTT. Translating gives CASSLGPAGLVGEKLFF.

This clone occurred once. The J gene is TRBJ1-3, the V gene TRBV2; a possible D gene is TRBD1 (6 bases). Trimming stripped 6 bases from V and 0 bases from J, with 12 bases between. The V gene's germline CDR1 is SNHLY and CDR2 FYNNEI. The CDR3 is 15 amino acids. CDR3 sequence: CASSRQVSSGNTIYF. The CDR3 DNA is TGTGCCAGCAGCCGACAGGTCAGCTCTGGAAACACCATATATTTT.

This clone has just a few counts. The chain links TRBV11-2 to TRBJ2-2, with a tentative D call TRBD2 (5 bases). V lost 5 bases and J 7 bases, leaving 20 bases between the germline ends. The CDR3 runs 16 residues. CDR1 and CDR2 (germline): SGHAT, FQNNGV. The CDR3 DNA reads TGTGCCAGCAGCCGGGCGGGCAGGTCGATTTACGGGGAGCTGTTTTTT. This translates into CASSRAGRSIYGELFF.

This chain uses TRBV7-9 with TRBJ2-5; D is ambiguous. CDR1 is SEHNR and CDR2 is FQNEAQ in the germline V gene (reference sequence). Trimming took off 1 base at V and 4 bases at J, with 7 bases between the two ends. The CDR3 loop spans 13 amino acids. CDR3 bases: TGTGCCAGCAGCTTAGACAAGGTAGAGACCCAGTACTTC. It is translated as CASSLDKVETQYF.

The V gene is TRBV5-1, the J gene TRBJ1-2; no reliable D call. Germline V lookup: CDR1 SGHRS, CDR2 YFSETQ. This CDR3 contains 14 residues. The V end was cut by 4 bases, the J end by 4 bases, with 14 bases between. The CDR3: CASSRGVSLYGYTF. The CDR3 nucleotides are TGCGCCAGCAGCCGCGGGGTATCCCTCTATGGCTACACCTTC.

The chain employs TRBV5-1 and TRBJ2-3; no firm D call. Germline V gene sequence: CDR1 SGHRS, CDR2 YFSETQ. V lost 0 bases and J 2 bases, leaving 7 bases between the germline ends. The CDR3 sequence is 14 residues long. The CDR3 here is CASSLELDTDTQYF. In nucleotides, the CDR3 is TGCGCCAGCAGCTTGGAGCTCGACACAGATACGCAGTATTTT.

The rearrangement links TRBV4-1 to TRBJ1-1; D uncertain. The CDR3 covers 14 residues. The V end lost 4 bases, the J end lost 8 bases, and 17 bases lay between the germline ends. Germline loops: CDR1 MGHRA, CDR2 YSYEKL. Here the CDR3 DNA reads TGCGCCAGCAGCCCTAGGACCCTACCGAGGGAAGCTTTCTTT. Protein sequence: CASSPRTLPREAFF.

This clone was counted between two and nine times. This chain connects TRBV4-3 to TRBJ1-3; D gene ambiguous. CDR3 size: 13 residues. CDR1 and CDR2 from the germline V gene are LGHNA and YSLEER. V was clipped by 1 base and J by 0 bases, with 1 base between them. The CDR3 here is CASSQGSGNTIYF. In DNA form, the CDR3 reads TGCGCCAGCAGCCAAGGCTCTGGAAACACCATATATTTT.

This chain uses TRBV5-1 with TRBJ1-4; 7 bases are shared with TRBD1. The CDR3 spans 15 residues. Germline V gene data show CDR1 as SGHRS and CDR2 as YFSETQ. Trimming removed 0 bases from V and 5 bases from J; junction bases left unmatched: 4. This CDR3 is CASSLGDSPNEKLFF. The CDR3 DNA follows: TGCGCCAGCAGCTTGGGGGACAGCCCGAATGAAAAACTGTTTTTT.